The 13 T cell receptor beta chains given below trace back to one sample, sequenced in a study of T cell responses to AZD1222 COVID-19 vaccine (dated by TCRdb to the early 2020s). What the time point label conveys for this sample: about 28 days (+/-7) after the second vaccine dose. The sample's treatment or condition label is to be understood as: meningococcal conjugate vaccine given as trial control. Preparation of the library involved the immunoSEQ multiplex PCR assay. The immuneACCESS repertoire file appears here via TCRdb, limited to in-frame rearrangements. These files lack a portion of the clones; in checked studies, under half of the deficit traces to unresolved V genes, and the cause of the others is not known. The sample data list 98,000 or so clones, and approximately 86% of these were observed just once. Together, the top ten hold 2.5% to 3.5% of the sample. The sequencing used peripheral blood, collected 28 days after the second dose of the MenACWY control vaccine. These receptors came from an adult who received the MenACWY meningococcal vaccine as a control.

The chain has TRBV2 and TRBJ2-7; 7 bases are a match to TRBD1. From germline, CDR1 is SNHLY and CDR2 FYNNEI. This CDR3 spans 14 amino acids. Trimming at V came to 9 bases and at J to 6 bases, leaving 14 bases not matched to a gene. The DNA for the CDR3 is TGTGCCAGTAAAGGACAGGCCCCCTTTAGCGAGCAGTACTTC. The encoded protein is CASKGQAPFSEQYF.

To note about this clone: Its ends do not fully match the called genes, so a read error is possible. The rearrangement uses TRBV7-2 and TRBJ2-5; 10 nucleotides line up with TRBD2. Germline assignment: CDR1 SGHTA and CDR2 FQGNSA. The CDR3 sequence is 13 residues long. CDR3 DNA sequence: TGTGCCAGCAGATCGAATAGCGGGGGGACCGAGTACTTC. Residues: CASRSNSGGTEYF.

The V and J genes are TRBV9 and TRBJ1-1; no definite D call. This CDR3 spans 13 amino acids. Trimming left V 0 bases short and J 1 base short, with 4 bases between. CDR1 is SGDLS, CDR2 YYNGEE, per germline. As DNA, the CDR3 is TGTGCCAGCAGCGTAGCATCGAACACTGAAGCTTTCTTT. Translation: CASSVASNTEAFF.

The CDR3 region has the DNA TGTGCCAGCAGCCAGGCCAGCACTAGCGGGGGAATCCGAAGCACAGATACGCAGTATTTT. It yields the protein CASSQASTSGGIRSTDTQYF. This sequence joins TRBV4-2 and TRBJ2-3; 11 bases fit TRBD2. Germline V gene data show CDR1 as LGHNA and CDR2 as YNFKEQ. The CDR3 length is 20 residues. Trimming at V came to 3 bases and at J to 0 bases, leaving 14 bases not matched to a gene.

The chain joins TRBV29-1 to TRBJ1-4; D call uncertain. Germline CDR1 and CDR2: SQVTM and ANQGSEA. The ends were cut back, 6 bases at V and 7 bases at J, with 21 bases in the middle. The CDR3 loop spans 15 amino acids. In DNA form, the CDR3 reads TGCAGCGTCGAGCGGAACGTGGGTGAGGCTGAAAAACTGTTTTTT. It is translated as CSVERNVGEAEKLFF.

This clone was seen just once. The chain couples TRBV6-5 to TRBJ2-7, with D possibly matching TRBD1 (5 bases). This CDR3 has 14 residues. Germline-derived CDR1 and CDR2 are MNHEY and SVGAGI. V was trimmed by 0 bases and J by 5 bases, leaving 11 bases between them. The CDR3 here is CASSYSGRADEQYF. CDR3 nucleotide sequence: TGTGCCAGCAGTTACTCGGGCAGGGCCGACGAGCAGTACTTC.

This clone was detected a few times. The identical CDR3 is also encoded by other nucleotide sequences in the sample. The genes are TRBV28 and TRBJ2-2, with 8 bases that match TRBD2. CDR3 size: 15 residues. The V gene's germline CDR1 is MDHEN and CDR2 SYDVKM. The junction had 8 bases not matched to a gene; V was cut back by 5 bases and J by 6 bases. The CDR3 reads CASSGGLGLSGELFF. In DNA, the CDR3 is TGTGCCAGCAGTGGGGGACTAGGTCTTTCCGGGGAGCTGTTTTTT.

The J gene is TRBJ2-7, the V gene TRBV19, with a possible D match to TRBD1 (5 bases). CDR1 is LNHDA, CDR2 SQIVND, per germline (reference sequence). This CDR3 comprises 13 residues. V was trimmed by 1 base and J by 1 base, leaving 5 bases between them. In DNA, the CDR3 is TGTGCCAGTAGTATAGGACAGTCCTACGAGCAGTACTTC. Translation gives CASSIGQSYEQYF. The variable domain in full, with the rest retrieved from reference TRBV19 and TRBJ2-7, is DGGITQSPKYLFRKEGQNVTLSCEQNLNHDAMYWYRQDPGQGLRLIYYSQIVNDFQKGDIAEGYSVSREKKESFPLTVTSAQKNPTAFYLCASSIGQSYEQYFGPGTRLTVT.

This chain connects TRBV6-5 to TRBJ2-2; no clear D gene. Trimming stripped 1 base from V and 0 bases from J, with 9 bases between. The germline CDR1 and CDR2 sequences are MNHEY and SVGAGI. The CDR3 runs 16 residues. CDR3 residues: CASSYLSRSNTGELFF. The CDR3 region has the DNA TGTGCCAGCAGTTACTTGAGCCGATCGAACACCGGGGAGCTGTTTTTT.

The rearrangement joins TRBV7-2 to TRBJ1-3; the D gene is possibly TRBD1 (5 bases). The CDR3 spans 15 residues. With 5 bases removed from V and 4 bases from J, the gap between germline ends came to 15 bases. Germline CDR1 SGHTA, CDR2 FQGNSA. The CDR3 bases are TGTGCCAGCAGCCCAGGTTACGGGGCCGGAAACACCATATATTTT. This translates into CASSPGYGAGNTIYF.

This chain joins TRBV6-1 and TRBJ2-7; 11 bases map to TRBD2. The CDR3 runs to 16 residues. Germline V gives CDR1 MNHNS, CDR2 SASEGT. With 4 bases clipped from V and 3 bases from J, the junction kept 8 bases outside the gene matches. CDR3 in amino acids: CASSVGLAGDHYEQYF. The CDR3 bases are TGTGCCAGCAGTGTTGGACTAGCGGGTGATCACTACGAGCAGTACTTC.

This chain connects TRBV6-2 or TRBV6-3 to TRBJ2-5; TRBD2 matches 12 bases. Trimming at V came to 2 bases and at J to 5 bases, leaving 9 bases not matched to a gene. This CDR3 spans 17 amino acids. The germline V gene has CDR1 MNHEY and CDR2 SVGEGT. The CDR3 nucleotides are TGTGCCAGCAGTTACAACCCTAGACTAGCGGGGGACGAGACCCAGTACTTC. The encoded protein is CASSYNPRLAGDETQYF.

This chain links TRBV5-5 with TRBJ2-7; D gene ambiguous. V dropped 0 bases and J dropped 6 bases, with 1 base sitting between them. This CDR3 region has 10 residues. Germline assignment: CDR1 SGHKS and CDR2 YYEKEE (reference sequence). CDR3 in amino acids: CASSLVEQYF. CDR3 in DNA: TGTGCCAGCAGCTTGGTCGAGCAGTACTTC.